A selection of T cell receptor beta chains follows, all from one sample in a study of blood T cell repertoires in COVID-19. Assay used: immunoSEQ multiplex PCR; TCRdb lists only in-frame clones, some missing. The sample holds about 12,000 clones; around 70% are singletons and the top ten take roughly a tenth. Material for sequencing was peripheral blood. The receptors here all came from a man aged 60 to 69 with COVID-19, enrolled during active disease. CDR3s include the opening cysteine and the closing phenylalanine or tryptophan. The D gene is left open where the match is weak. Clone size is given for some rows only: seen once, a few or many times, or a class if the clone is expanded.

J gene: TRBJ2-3
clone size: NA
D gene: TRBD2
V gene: TRBV9
CDR3 DNA: TGTGCCAGCAGCGTAGGGCTAGCGGACACAGATACGCAGTATTTT
CDR3 protein: CASSVGLADTDTQYF

J gene: TRBJ2-3
clone size: NA
D gene: TRBD2
V gene: TRBV7-2
CDR3 DNA: TGTGCCAGCAGCGCAAATAGCGGGGGCACAGATACGCAGTATTTT
CDR3 protein: CASSANSGGTDTQYF

J gene: TRBJ1-1
clone size: NA
D gene: TRBD1
V gene: TRBV24-1
CDR3 DNA: TGTGCCACCAGTGATACGACAGGGGGCGCCGACACTGAAGCTTTCTTT
CDR3 protein: CATSDTTGGADTEAFF

J gene: TRBJ1-2
clone size: NA
D gene: NA
V gene: TRBV28
CDR3 DNA: TGTGCCAGCAGTTTACCAGGGATGTCCTATGGCTACACCTTC
CDR3 protein: CASSLPGMSYGYTF

J gene: TRBJ2-2
clone size: NA
D gene: TRBD2
V gene: TRBV6-2/TRBV6-3
CDR3 DNA: TGTGCCAGCAGTTACTCTAGCGGGGCGAACACCGGGGAGCTGTTTTTT
CDR3 protein: CASSYSSGANTGELFF

J gene: TRBJ1-1
clone size: NA
D gene: NA
V gene: TRBV19
CDR3 DNA: TGTGCCAGTAGTATAGGGTCGACGGGGAGGACTGAAGCTTTCTTT
CDR3 protein: CASSIGSTGRTEAFF

J gene: TRBJ2-3
clone size: NA
D gene: TRBD1
V gene: TRBV7-6
CDR3 DNA: TGTGCCAGCAGCCAAGAGACAGGGGGCGGCACAGATACGCAGTATTTT
CDR3 protein: CASSQETGGGTDTQYF

J gene: TRBJ1-6
clone size: NA
D gene: NA
V gene: TRBV4-1
CDR3 DNA: TGCGCCAGCAGCCAGGAACCCTCGGGAAATTCACCCCTCCACTTT
CDR3 protein: CASSQEPSGNSPLHF

J gene: TRBJ2-2
clone size: NA
D gene: NA
V gene: TRBV5-6
CDR3 DNA: TGTGCCAGCAGCGACTCGCTGGGGAGATTCACCGGGGAGCTGTTTTTT
CDR3 protein: CASSDSLGRFTGELFF

J gene: TRBJ2-2
clone size: NA
D gene: TRBD2
V gene: TRBV6-2/TRBV6-3
CDR3 DNA: TGTGCCAGCAGTTACTCGATGGGGGGGACCGGGGAGCTGTTTTTT
CDR3 protein: CASSYSMGGTGELFF

J gene: TRBJ2-7
clone size: NA
D gene: NA
V gene: TRBV3-1/TRBV3-2
CDR3 DNA: TGTGCCAGCAGCAGGACAGACTACGAGCAGTACTTC
CDR3 protein: CASSRTDYEQYF

J gene: TRBJ2-5
clone size: NA
D gene: NA
V gene: TRBV7-2
CDR3 DNA: TGTGCCAGCAGCTTAGGAGGGTTATTGCAAGAGACCCAGTACTTC
CDR3 protein: CASSLGGLLQETQYF

J gene: TRBJ2-4
clone size: few
D gene: NA
V gene: TRBV24-1
CDR3 DNA: TGTGCCACCAGTGACAACAGGTTAAACATTCAGTACTTC
CDR3 protein: CATSDNRLNIQYF

J gene: TRBJ1-5
clone size: once
D gene: NA
V gene: TRBV2
CDR3 DNA: TGTGCCAGCAAGGCAGTGAGGGCGGTCAATCAGCCCCAGCATTTT
CDR3 protein: CASKAVRAVNQPQHF

J gene: TRBJ2-3
clone size: few
D gene: TRBD2
V gene: TRBV9
CDR3 DNA: TGTGCCAGCAGCGTTAGCGGGAGGGCCACAGATACGCAGTATTTT
CDR3 protein: CASSVSGRATDTQYF

J gene: TRBJ2-7
clone size: NA
D gene: TRBD1
V gene: TRBV6-5
CDR3 DNA: TGTGCCAGCAGTTACGGCCAGGGGGTCTCCTACGAGCAGTACTTC
CDR3 protein: CASSYGQGVSYEQYF

J gene: TRBJ2-5
clone size: NA
D gene: NA
V gene: TRBV3-1/TRBV3-2
CDR3 DNA: TGTGCCAGCAGCCAAGTCGGGAGACAAGAGACCCAGTACTTC
CDR3 protein: CASSQVGRQETQYF